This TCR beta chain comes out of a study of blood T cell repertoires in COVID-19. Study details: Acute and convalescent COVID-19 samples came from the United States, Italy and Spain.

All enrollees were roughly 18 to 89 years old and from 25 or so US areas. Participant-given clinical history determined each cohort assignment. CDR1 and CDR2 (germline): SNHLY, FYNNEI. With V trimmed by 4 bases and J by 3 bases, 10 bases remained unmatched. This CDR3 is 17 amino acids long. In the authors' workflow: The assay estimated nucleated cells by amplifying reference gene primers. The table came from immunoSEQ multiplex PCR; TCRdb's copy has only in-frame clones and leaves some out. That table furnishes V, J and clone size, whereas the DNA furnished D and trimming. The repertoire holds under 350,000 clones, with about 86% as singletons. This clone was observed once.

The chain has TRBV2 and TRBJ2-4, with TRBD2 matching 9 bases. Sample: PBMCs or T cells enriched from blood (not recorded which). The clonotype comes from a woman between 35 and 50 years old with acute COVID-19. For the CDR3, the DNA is TGTGCCAGCAGTGCAATCCGTAGCGGGGGAGTCAAAAACATTCAGTACTTC. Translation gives CASSAIRSGGVKNIQYF.